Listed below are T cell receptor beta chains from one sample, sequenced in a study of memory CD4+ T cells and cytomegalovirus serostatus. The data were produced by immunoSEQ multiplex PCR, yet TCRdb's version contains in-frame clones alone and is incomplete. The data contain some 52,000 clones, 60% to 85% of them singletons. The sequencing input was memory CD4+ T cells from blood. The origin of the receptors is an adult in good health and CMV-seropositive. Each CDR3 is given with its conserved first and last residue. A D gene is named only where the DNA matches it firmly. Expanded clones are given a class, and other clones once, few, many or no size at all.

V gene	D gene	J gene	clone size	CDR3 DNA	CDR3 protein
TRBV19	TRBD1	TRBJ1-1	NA	TGTGCCAGTGGTCGGACAGGGAGGACCTCTGAAGCTTTCTTT	CASGRTGRTSEAFF
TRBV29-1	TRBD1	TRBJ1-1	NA	TGCAGCGGACAGGGGTGGGGGACTGAAGCTTTCTTT	CSGQGWGTEAFF
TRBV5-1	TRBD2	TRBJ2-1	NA	TGCGCCAGCAGCTTGGGCGGGAGGGTCAATGAGCAGTTCTTC	CASSLGGRVNEQFF
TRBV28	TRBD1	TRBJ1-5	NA	TGTGCCAGCAGACAGGGGGGTCTTCAGCCCCAGCATTTT	CASRQGGLQPQHF
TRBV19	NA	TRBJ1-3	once	TGTGCCAGTATCCCCACGAGCTCTGGAAACACCATATATTTT	CASIPTSSGNTIYF
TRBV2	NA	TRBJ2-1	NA	TGTGCCAGCCAGCATAGCGGCAATGAGCAGTTCTTC	CASQHSGNEQFF
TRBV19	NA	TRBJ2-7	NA	TGTGCCAGTAGTATAGTGGCCACCTCCTACGAGCAGTACTTC	CASSIVATSYEQYF
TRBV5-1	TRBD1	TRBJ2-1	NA	TGCGCCAGCAGAGGGACAGGGCGGAATGAGCAGTTCTTC	CASRGTGRNEQFF
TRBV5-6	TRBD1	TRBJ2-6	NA	TGTGCCAGCAGCTTGGCCGGGACAGGTTTCTCTGGGGCCAACGTCCTGACTTTC	CASSLAGTGFSGANVLTF
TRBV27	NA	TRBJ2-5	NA	TGTGCCAGCAGTTTGGGGTCCCTGGTAGGGACCCAGTACTTC	CASSLGSLVGTQYF
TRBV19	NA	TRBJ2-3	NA	TGTGCCAGTAGTAAACTCCGTGAGGGTCGAACAGATACGCAGTATTTT	CASSKLREGRTDTQYF
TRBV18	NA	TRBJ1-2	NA	TGTGCCAGCTCCCGGACAGTATCTGAAGGCTACACCTTC	CASSRTVSEGYTF
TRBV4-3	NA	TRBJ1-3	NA	TGCGCCAGCAGCCAAGACCCAGGGCAGGGGTTCTCAACCATATATTTT	CASSQDPGQGFSTIYF
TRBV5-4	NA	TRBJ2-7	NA	TGTGCCAGCAGCTTGCCCGCGCGGGACCCCTACGAGCAGTACTTC	CASSLPARDPYEQYF
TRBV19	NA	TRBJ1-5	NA	TGTGCCAGTAGACCAGGGGGCAATCAGCCCCAGCATTTT	CASRPGGNQPQHF
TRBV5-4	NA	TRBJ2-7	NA	TGTGCCAGCAGCTCGTACAGGGTCGGAGTGGACGAGCAGTACTTC	CASSSYRVGVDEQYF
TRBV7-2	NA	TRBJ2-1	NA	TGTGCCAGCAGCCGCGACGGCACCGATGAGCAGTTCTTC	CASSRDGTDEQFF
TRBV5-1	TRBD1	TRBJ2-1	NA	TGCGCCAGCAGCCTCGGGACAGGGGGCTACAATGAGCAGTTCTTC	CASSLGTGGYNEQFF
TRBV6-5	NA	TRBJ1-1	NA	TGTGCCAGCAGTTATTCCAGGAACACTGAAGCTTTCTTT	CASSYSRNTEAFF
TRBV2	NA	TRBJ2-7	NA	TGTGCCAGCAGGCCACAGGGAGGGGGTTACCACGAGCAGTACTTC	CASRPQGGGYHEQYF
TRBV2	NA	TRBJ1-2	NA	TGTGCCAGCAGTATGACAACTATGACGGCCTATGGCTACACCTTC	CASSMTTMTAYGYTF
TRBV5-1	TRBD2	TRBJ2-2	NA	TGCGCCAGCAGCTCGCTAGCGGGGGCCGGGGAGCTGTTTTTT	CASSSLAGAGELFF
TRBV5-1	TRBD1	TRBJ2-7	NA	TGCGCCAGCAGCTTGGCCACAGGGGCCTCCTACGAGCAGTACTTC	CASSLATGASYEQYF
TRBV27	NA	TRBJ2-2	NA	TGTGCCAGCAGTTTAGGGGGACCGAACACCGGGGAGCTGTTTTTT	CASSLGGPNTGELFF
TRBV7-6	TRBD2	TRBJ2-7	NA	TGTGCCAGCAGCTTAGGGGAGGGTGAGAACTACGAGCAGTACTTC	CASSLGEGENYEQYF
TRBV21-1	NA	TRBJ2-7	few	TGTGCCAGCAGCAAAGCGGGGTGGCAGGGAAACCACGAGCAGTACTTC	CASSKAGWQGNHEQYF
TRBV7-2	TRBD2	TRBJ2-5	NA	TGTGCCAGCAGCTTAGTACTTAGCGGCGGGGGGAAGGAGACCCAGTACTTC	CASSLVLSGGGKETQYF
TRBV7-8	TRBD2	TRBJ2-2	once	TGTGCCAGCAGCTTAGGGGGTAGCGGGAGAACGGGCGGGGAGCTGTTTTTT	CASSLGGSGRTGGELFF
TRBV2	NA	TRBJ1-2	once	TGTGCCAGCAGTGCCGACATAGCAAATGGCTACACCTTC	CASSADIANGYTF
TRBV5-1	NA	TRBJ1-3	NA	TGCGCCAGCAGCCCAGGTTACGAGAACCCTGGAAACACCATATATTTT	CASSPGYENPGNTIYF
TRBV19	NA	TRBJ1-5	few	TGTGCCAGTAGTAGCGAAGGACGGAGCAATCAGCCCCAGCATTTT	CASSSEGRSNQPQHF
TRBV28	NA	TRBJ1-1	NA	TGTGCCAGCAGTTCCCCCTCGGGGGGAAACACTGAAGCTTTCTTT	CASSSPSGGNTEAFF
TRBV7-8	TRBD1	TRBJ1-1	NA	TGTGCCAGCAGCTTAGATAACAGGGGTTACACTGAAGCTTTCTTT	CASSLDNRGYTEAFF
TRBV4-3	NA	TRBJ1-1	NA	TGCGCCAGCAGCCAAGGTCTCAGTAAGAACACTGAAGCTTTCTTT	CASSQGLSKNTEAFF
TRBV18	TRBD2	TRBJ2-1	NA	TGTGCCAGCTCGGGAGCGGGAACCTACAATGAGCAGTTCTTC	CASSGAGTYNEQFF
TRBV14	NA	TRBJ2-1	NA	TGTGCCAGCAGCCAAGACCTGGGACTGAGTTCCTACAATGAGCAGTTCTTC	CASSQDLGLSSYNEQFF
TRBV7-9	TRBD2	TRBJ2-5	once	TGTGCCAGCAGCTTAAGAAGCGGGGTAGAGACCCAGTACTTC	CASSLRSGVETQYF
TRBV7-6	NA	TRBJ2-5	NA	TGTGCCAGCAGCTTGACGGGAGGACAGGAGACCCAGTACTTC	CASSLTGGQETQYF
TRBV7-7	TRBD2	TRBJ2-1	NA	TGTGCCGAAAGCGGGAGCTACAATGAGCAGTTCTTC	CAESGSYNEQFF
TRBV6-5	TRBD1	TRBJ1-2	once	TGTGCCAGCAGGGACCGACAGGGAAGTTATGGCTACACCTTC	CASRDRQGSYGYTF
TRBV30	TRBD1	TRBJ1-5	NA	TGTGCCTGGGGGACAGGGGGCAATCAGCCCCAGCATTTT	CAWGTGGNQPQHF
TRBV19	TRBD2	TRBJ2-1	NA	TGTGCCAGTAGGGGAGCGGGAGCCATTAACAATGAGCAGTTCTTC	CASRGAGAINNEQFF